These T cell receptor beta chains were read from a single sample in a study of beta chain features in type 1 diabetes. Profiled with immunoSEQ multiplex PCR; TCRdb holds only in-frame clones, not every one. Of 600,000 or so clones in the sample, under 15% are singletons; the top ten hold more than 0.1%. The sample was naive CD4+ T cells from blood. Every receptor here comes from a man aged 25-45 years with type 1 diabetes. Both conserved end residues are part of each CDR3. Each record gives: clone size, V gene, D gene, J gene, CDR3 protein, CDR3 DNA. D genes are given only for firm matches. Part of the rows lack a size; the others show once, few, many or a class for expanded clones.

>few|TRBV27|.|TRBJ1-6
CASTRWGDSTLHF
TGTGCCAGCACTCGCTGGGGCGATTCCACCCTCCACTTT
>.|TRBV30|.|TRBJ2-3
CAWDKARGALTDTQYF
TGTGCCTGGGACAAAGCCCGGGGGGCATTGACAGATACGCAGTATTTT
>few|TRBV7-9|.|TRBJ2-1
CASSPLTEQFF
TGTGCCAGCAGCCCCTTAACCGAGCAGTTCTTC
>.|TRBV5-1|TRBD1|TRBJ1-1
CASSLGGQGHTEAFF
TGCGCCAGCAGCTTAGGAGGACAGGGTCACACTGAAGCTTTCTTT
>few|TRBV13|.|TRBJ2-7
CASSLVSSEQYF
TGTGCCAGCAGCTTAGTCTCTAGCGAGCAGTACTTC
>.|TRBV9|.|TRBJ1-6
CASSVEGGSSSYNSPLHF
TGTGCCAGCAGCGTAGAGGGGGGTTCGAGCTCCTATAATTCACCCCTCCACTTT
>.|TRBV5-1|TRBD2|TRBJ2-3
CASSAMTSGASTDTQYF
TGCGCCAGCAGCGCCATGACTAGCGGCGCTAGCACAGATACGCAGTATTTT
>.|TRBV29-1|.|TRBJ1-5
CSVEPGQCSNQPQHF
TGCAGCGTTGAACCTGGACAGTGTAGCAATCAGCCCCAGCATTTT
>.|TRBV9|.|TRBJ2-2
CASSPTSPGELFF
TGTGCCAGCTCCCCGACTAGTCCGGGGGAGCTGTTTTTT
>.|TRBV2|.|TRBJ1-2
CASSEAGLGYTF
TGTGCCAGCAGTGAAGCAGGCTTAGGCTACACCTTC
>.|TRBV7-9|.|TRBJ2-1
CASSSPPGGGDEQFF
TGTGCCAGCAGCAGTCCCCCCGGAGGGGGCGATGAGCAGTTCTTC
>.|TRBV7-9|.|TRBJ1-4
CAIPKGWDNGEKLFF
TGTGCCATCCCAAAGGGTTGGGACAACGGTGAAAAACTGTTTTTT
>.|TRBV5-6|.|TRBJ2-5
CASNRGETQYF
TGTGCCAGCAATCGGGGAGAGACCCAGTACTTC
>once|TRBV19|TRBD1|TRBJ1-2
CAIKYRDRGDYGYTF
TGTGCCATTAAATACCGGGACAGGGGGGACTATGGCTACACCTTC
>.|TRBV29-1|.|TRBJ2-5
CSVASPRPKETQYF
TGCAGCGTCGCTTCGCCCCGCCCAAAAGAGACCCAGTACTTC
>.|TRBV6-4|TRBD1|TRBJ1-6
CASRASGTGENSPLHF
TGTGCCAGCAGGGCTTCCGGGACAGGGGAAAATTCACCCCTCCACTTT
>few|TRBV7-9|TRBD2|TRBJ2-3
CASSLPTSGGTDTQYF
TGTGCCAGCAGCTTACCTACTAGCGGGGGCACAGATACGCAGTATTTT
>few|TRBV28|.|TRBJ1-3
CATKPGSGNTIYF
TGTGCCACCAAACCGGGCTCTGGAAACACCATATATTTT
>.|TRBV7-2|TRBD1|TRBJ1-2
CASSRFAGTGGDYGYTF
TGTGCCAGCAGCCGTTTCGCCGGGACAGGGGGCGACTATGGCTACACCTTC
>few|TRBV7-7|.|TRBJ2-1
CASSTRTGLDEQFF
TGTGCCAGCAGCACACGGACCGGACTGGATGAGCAGTTCTTC
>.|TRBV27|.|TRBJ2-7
CASGARASLGYEQYF
TGTGCCAGCGGCGCCCGGGCCTCCCTGGGCTACGAGCAGTACTTC
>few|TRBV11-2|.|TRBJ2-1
CASSPGVRGNNEQFF
TGTGCCAGCAGCCCCGGCGTGAGGGGAAACAATGAGCAGTTCTTC
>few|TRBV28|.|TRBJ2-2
CASTTAGTTNTGELFF
TGTGCCAGCACAACCGCAGGGACCACGAACACCGGGGAGCTGTTTTTT
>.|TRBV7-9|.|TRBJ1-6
CASSLQGSNSPLHF
TGTGCCAGCAGCCTCCAGGGAAGCAATTCACCCCTCCACTTT
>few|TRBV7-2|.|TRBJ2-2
CASSLIEELFF
TGTGCCAGCAGCTTAATCGAGGAGCTGTTTTTT
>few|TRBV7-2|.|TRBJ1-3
CASSLGFSGNTIYF
TGTGCCAGCAGCTTAGGTTTCAGTGGAAACACCATATATTTT
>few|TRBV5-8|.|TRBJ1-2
CASSPDNYGYTF
TGTGCCAGCAGCCCCGACAACTATGGCTACACCTTC
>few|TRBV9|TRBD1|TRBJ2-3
CASSVAGGQGFTDTQYF
TGTGCCAGCAGCGTAGCTGGGGGACAGGGTTTTACAGATACGCAGTATTTT
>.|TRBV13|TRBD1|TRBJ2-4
CASSRGQLAKNIQYF
TGTGCCAGCAGCCGGGGACAGTTAGCCAAAAACATTCAGTACTTC
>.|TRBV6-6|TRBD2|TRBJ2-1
CASRTGGSYNEQFF
TGTGCCAGCAGGACGGGGGGCTCCTACAATGAGCAGTTCTTC
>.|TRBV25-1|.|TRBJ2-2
CASSKIPGELFF
TGTGCCAGCAGCAAAATTCCCGGGGAGCTGTTTTTT
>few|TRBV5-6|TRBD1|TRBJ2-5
CASSKGTGETQYF
TGTGCCAGCAGCAAAGGGACAGGAGAGACCCAGTACTTC
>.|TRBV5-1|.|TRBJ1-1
CASSPGGRMNTEAFF
TGCGCCAGCAGCCCGGGGGGGCGGATGAACACTGAAGCTTTCTTT
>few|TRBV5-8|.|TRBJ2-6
CASGRLGANVLTF
TGTGCCAGCGGGAGGCTTGGGGCCAACGTCCTGACTTTC
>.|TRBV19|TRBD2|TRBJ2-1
CASSIGAGPSYNEQFF
TGTGCCAGTAGTATAGGAGCGGGGCCCTCCTACAATGAGCAGTTCTTC
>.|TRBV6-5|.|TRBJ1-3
CASTGNSGNTIYF
TGTGCCAGCACAGGGAACTCTGGAAACACCATATATTTT
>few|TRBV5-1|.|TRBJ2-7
CASSPGDSSYEQYF
TGCGCCAGCAGCCCCGGGGATAGCTCCTACGAGCAGTACTTC
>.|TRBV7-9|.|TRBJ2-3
CASSLSLQGTDTQYF
TGTGCCAGCTCACTATCCCTACAGGGCACAGATACGCAGTATTTT
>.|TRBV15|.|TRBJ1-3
CATSREPHSILGNTIYF
TGTGCCACCAGCAGAGAACCACACTCGATACTCGGAAACACCATATATTTT